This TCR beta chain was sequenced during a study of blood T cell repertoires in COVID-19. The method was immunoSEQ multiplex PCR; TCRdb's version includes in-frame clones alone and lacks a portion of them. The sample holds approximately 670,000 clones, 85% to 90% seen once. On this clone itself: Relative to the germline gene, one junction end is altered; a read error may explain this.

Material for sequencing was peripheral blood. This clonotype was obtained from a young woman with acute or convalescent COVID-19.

CDR3 protein: CASSLDLGANGQFF. DNA of the CDR3: TGCGCCAGCAGCTTGGACCTAGGGGCTAATGGGCAGTTCTTC. The chain links TRBV5-1 to TRBJ2-1; D might be TRBD1 (5 bases). This CDR3 has 14 residues. Germline CDR1 and CDR2: SGHRS and YFSETQ.